This T cell receptor (beta chain) was documented in a study of T cells in Graves' hyperthyroidism and ophthalmopathy. RNA transcripts served as the template for amplifying TCR beta CDR3 regions. The HTBI primer set drove a first-round RT-PCR of the TCR CDR3. TCRdb re-derived calls from the multiplex PCR reads in MiXCR, one entry per CDR3 protein. In the table there are around 350,000 distinct CDR3 sequences, more than 12% of which are singletons. Germline V gene data show CDR1 as SGHTA and CDR2 as FQGNSA. The CDR3 covers 15 residues. Unmatched junction bases numbered 5, after V lost 4 bases and J lost 2 bases.

The material sequenced was blood. V usage is TRBV7-2 and J usage is TRBJ1-2; TRBD1 matches 9 bases. The sequence came from a woman aged 25 to 39 with Graves' ophthalmopathy. The CDR3 region is CASSSWTGANYGYTF. The CDR3 nucleotides read TGTGCCAGCAGCTCCTGGACAGGGGCGAACTATGGCTACACCTTC.